This entry concerns a single T cell receptor beta chain. Its specificity is not known. Germline values: CDR1 MRHNA, CDR2 SNTAGT. The length of the CDR3 is 13 residues. V shed 3 bases and J shed 7 bases, with 12 bases lying between them. This sample is part of a study of T-cell memory formation after mild COVID-19. Overall study results and limits: Mainly in CM and EM were contracting CD4+ clones; CD8+ were in EMRA.

The 5'RACE method, run with constant-segment primers, produced TCR alpha and TCR beta cDNA libraries (carrying sample barcodes and UMIs). TCRdb re-analysed the 5' RACE reads in MiXCR, keeping a single row per CDR3 protein. This sample has around 470,000 distinct CDR3 sequences, with around 20% found just once. The chain uses TRBV6-4 and TRBJ2-5; D may be TRBD1 (7 bases). The receptor comes from an adult woman who had mild COVID-19 (a few samples of this study predate the infection). Cell type and time point are not known. The sample consisted of PBMCs or a T cell subset sorted from them (not recorded which). The CDR3, as DNA: TGTGCCAGCAGTGAAGGGACAGCGGGGACCCAGTACTTC. Translation: CASSEGTAGTQYF.